Listed here is a single TCR beta chain. This sample was taken from a study of blood T cell repertoires in COVID-19. CDR1 is MDHEN, CDR2 SYDVKM, per germline. Trimming took off 6 bases at V and 1 base at J, with 18 bases between the two ends. The CDR3 runs 17 residues. Only in-frame clones appear in the TCRdb table, and some are missing; sequencing was by immunoSEQ multiplex PCR. Among 250,000 to 300,000 clones, 88% were seen once, and the ten largest hold around 10%. The source of this sequence is a woman under 40 with COVID-19, enrolled during active disease. What was sequenced was peripheral blood. This chain connects TRBV28 to TRBJ2-2, with D possibly being TRBD2 (6 bases). The CDR3 region is CASRLPGLTMNTGELFF. The CDR3 DNA is TGTGCCAGCAGATTACCGGGACTCACTATGAACACCGGGGAGCTGTTTTTT.